This entry is about one T cell receptor beta chain. Clinical history reported by participants formed the basis on which cohorts were assigned. Symptom resolution, clearance, or two negative PCRs marked the recovered donors of Cohort 3. The entry originates in a study of blood T cell repertoires in COVID-19. Looking at the study overall: Samples taken during acute and convalescent COVID-19 were collected in the United States, Italy and Spain. T cells, B-cell-depleted T cells, or PBMCs supplied cDNA or gDNA.

The CDR3 has 15 residues. The germline V gene has CDR1 SEHNR and CDR2 FQNEAQ (reference sequence). V trimming: 5 bases; J trimming: 1 base; junction bases outside the gene matches: 6. Assay used: immunoSEQ multiplex PCR; TCRdb lists only in-frame clones, some missing. In the table there are about 360,000 clones, around 87% of which are singletons. Sequenced sample: PBMCs or T cells enriched from blood (not recorded which). This TCR was sampled from a man aged 25 to 45 who had recovered from COVID-19. The V and J genes are TRBV7-9 and TRBJ2-7, with TRBD2 matching over 9 bases. The CDR3 nucleotides are TGTGCCAGCAGCCCTCCCAGCGGGGGGTCCTACGAGCAGTACTTC. Residues: CASSPPSGGSYEQYF. The complete variable domain, with remaining parts taken from reference TRBV7-9 and TRBJ2-7, reads DTGVSQNPRHKITKRGQNVTFRCDPISEHNRLYWYRQTLGQGPEFLTYFQNEAQLEKSRLLSDRFSAERPKGSFSTLEIQRTEQGDSAMYLCASSPPSGGSYEQYFGPGTRLTVT.